The 21 T cell receptor beta chains listed next were all sequenced from one sample in a study of PD-L1 blockade in urothelial cancer. The method was immunoSEQ multiplex PCR; TCRdb's version includes in-frame clones alone and lacks a portion of them. The sample yields approximately 100,000 clones, approximately 86% seen once. The specimen comprised PBMCs, sampled around atezolizumab (anti-PD-L1) treatment. The origin of the receptors is a man in his fifties with urothelial cancer.

The chain is built from TRBV21-1 and TRBJ2-2; the table gives TRBD1 as D, unverified against the DNA. TRBV21-1 corresponds to a pseudogene. The CDR3 loop spans 15 amino acids. CDR3 sequence: CASSMDRSNTGELFF. The CDR3 DNA is TGTGCCAGCAGCATGGACAGATCGAACACCGGGGAGCTGTTTTTT.

The genes are TRBV9 and TRBJ2-3; the match to TRBD2 covers 13 bases. The V gene end was trimmed by 1 base and the J gene end by 2 bases; junction bases not matched to a gene: 13. This CDR3 contains 20 residues. Germline V gene lookup returns CDR1 SGDLS and CDR2 YYNGEE. The CDR3 here is CASSVSGTSGTKAFTDTQYF. Written as DNA, the CDR3 is TGTGCCAGCAGCGTATCCGGGACTAGCGGGACTAAAGCTTTCACAGATACGCAGTATTTT.

DNA for the CDR3: TGCGCCAGCAGTCAGGGCGGGAGGGCCTTATCCGAGCAGTACTTC. It codes for CASSQGGRALSEQYF. V is TRBV5-1 and J is TRBJ2-5; 9 bases map to TRBD2. The DNA end is more similar to TRBJ2-7, so the J call may be wrong. The CDR3 is made up of 15 amino acids. Germline lookup yields CDR1 SGHRS and CDR2 YFSETQ.

The V call is TRBV5-1, the J call TRBJ2-6; a possible D gene is TRBD2 (5 bases). Trimming cost V 1 base and J 0 bases, with 8 bases left between them. Germline assignment: CDR1 SGHRS and CDR2 YFSETQ. The CDR3 covers 16 residues. The CDR3 DNA follows: TGCGCCAGCAGCTTGTCTGGGAGCTCTGGGGCCAACGTCCTGACTTTC. As protein: CASSLSGSSGANVLTF.

The chain joins TRBV19 to TRBJ2-2; 11 bases map to TRBD2. Trimming cost V 6 bases and J 2 bases; bases outside gene matches: 2. The CDR3 consists of 15 residues. In germline, CDR1 is LNHDA, CDR2 SQIVND (reference sequence). The CDR3 is CASRGTSGNTGELFF. CDR3 nucleotides: TGTGCCAGTAGGGGGACTAGCGGTAACACCGGGGAGCTGTTTTTT. The full variable domain, with the rest looked up from reference TRBV19 and TRBJ2-2, is DGGITQSPKYLFRKEGQNVTLSCEQNLNHDAMYWYRQDPGQGLRLIYYSQIVNDFQKGDIAEGYSVSREKKESFPLTVTSAQKNPTAFYLCASRGTSGNTGELFFGEGSRLTVL.

V and J are TRBV18 and TRBJ1-1, with D maybe TRBD1 (6 bases). CDR3 length: 14 residues. The ends were cut back, 3 bases at V and 1 base at J, with 9 bases in the middle. Germline CDR1 and CDR2: KGHSH and LQKENI. The CDR3, as DNA: TGTGCCAGCTCACCCGTGGACAGGAACACTGAAGCTTTCTTT. Protein: CASSPVDRNTEAFF.

The rearrangement links TRBV27 to TRBJ2-7, with TRBD2 matching 10 bases. The CDR3 has 14 residues. V was pared by 2 bases and J by 3 bases, with 1 base of the junction left unmatched. Germline CDR1 reads MNHEY; CDR2 reads SMNVEV (reference sequence). CDR3 residues: CASSLTSGVYEQYF. The CDR3 DNA is TGTGCCAGCAGTTTAACTAGCGGGGTCTACGAGCAGTACTTC.

Here the CDR3 reads CASSLGQGAGYEQYF. For the CDR3, the DNA is TGCGCCAGCAGCTTAGGACAGGGGGCAGGGTACGAGCAGTACTTC. The chain links TRBV5-1 to TRBJ2-7; 11 positions agree with TRBD1. Germline lookup yields CDR1 SGHRS and CDR2 YFSETQ. V was pared by 2 bases and J by 4 bases, with 5 bases of the junction left unmatched. This CDR3 has 15 amino acids.

This chain links TRBV2 with TRBJ2-3; D remains unclear. V was clipped by 4 bases and J by 3 bases, with 8 bases between them. Germline-derived CDR1 and CDR2 are SNHLY and FYNNEI. CDR3 length: 13 residues. In DNA form, the CDR3 reads TGTGCCAGCAGTGGACATATGACAGATACGCAGTATTTT. Translation gives CASSGHMTDTQYF.

This clone was detected only a few times. This rearrangement joins TRBV7-8 to TRBJ2-3; maybe TRBD1 (6 bases). V shed 5 bases and J shed 6 bases, with 12 bases lying between them. This CDR3 spans 13 amino acids. Per germline, CDR1 SGHVS and CDR2 FQNEAQ. In nucleotides, the CDR3 is TGTGCCAGCAGCCAATACGACAGGGATACGCAGTATTTT. Translating it yields CASSQYDRDTQYF.

This chain connects TRBV6-1 to TRBJ2-1; D remains unclear. CDR3 length: 15 residues. Trimming took 7 bases from V and 1 from J, leaving 14 bases between them. CDR1 and CDR2 (germline): MNHNS, SASEGT. The CDR3 protein is CASIKAGLSYNEQFF. The CDR3 DNA reads as TGTGCCAGCATCAAGGCAGGCCTTTCCTACAATGAGCAGTTCTTC.

The V gene is TRBV6-5, the J gene TRBJ2-1, with 12 bases matching TRBD2. There are 13 residues in the CDR3. CDR1 and CDR2 (germline): MNHEY, SVGAGI. The junction had 1 base not matched to a gene; V was cut back by 6 bases and J by 7 bases. CDR3 DNA: TGTGCCAGCAGGACTAGCGGGAGAAATGAGCAGTTCTTC. Translating it yields CASRTSGRNEQFF.

J is TRBJ1-2 and V is TRBV6-5, with D tentatively TRBD1 (6 bases). V shed 5 bases and J shed 7 bases, with 14 bases lying between them. The CDR3 extends over 13 amino acids. CDR1 MNHEY and CDR2 SVGAGI come from the germline V gene. In nucleotides, the CDR3 is TGTGCCAGCAGTACACAGGGTGTATCTGGCTACACCTTC. This translates into CASSTQGVSGYTF.

This sequence joins TRBV27 and TRBJ2-1; 14 nucleotides match TRBD2. The CDR3 consists of 16 residues. V was clipped by 5 bases and J by 6 bases; unmatched bases: 6. Germline assignment: CDR1 MNHEY and CDR2 SMNVEV (reference sequence). The chain's CDR3 is CASSLGLAGVFNEQFF. The CDR3 DNA sequence: TGTGCCAGCAGTCTGGGACTAGCGGGAGTTTTCAATGAGCAGTTCTTC.

In its sample, this clone was seen a few times. The chain is built from TRBV2 and TRBJ2-4; weak D call: TRBD2 (6 bases). This CDR3 has 16 amino acids. Trimming removed 3 bases at V and 0 bases at J, with 12 bases between. CDR1 and CDR2 from the germline V gene are SNHLY and FYNNEI. The CDR3 bases are TGTGCCAGCAGTGAGTCGGCGGGACTAGCCAAAAACATTCAGTACTTC. This translates into CASSESAGLAKNIQYF. Variable domain in full (rest from reference TRBV2 and TRBJ2-4): EPEVTQTPSHQVTQMGQEVILRCVPISNHLYFYWYRQILGQKVEFLVSFYNNEISEKSEIFDDQFSVERPDGSNFTLKIRSTKLEDSAMYFCASSESAGLAKNIQYFGAGTRLSVL.

The gene calls are TRBV7-9 and TRBJ2-6, with 9 bases identical to TRBD1. J was trimmed by 0 bases and V by 2 bases; bases with no gene match: 8. CDR1 and CDR2 from the germline V gene are SEHNR and FQNEAQ (reference sequence). The CDR3 runs to 19 residues. CDR3 protein: CASSLPTGGTYSGANVLTF. CDR3 in DNA: TGTGCCAGCAGCTTACCTACAGGGGGCACCTACTCTGGGGCCAACGTCCTGACTTTC.

This chain connects TRBV10-3 to TRBJ2-1, with 8 bases fitting TRBD2. This CDR3 is 16 amino acids long. The V gene's germline CDR1 is ENHRY and CDR2 SYGVKD. The ends lost 3 bases at V and 7 bases at J; junction bases unmatched: 11. In DNA form, the CDR3 reads TGTGCCATCAGTGACCAGGCCGGGACTAGTAAAAATGAGCAGTTCTTC. As protein: CAISDQAGTSKNEQFF.

This rearrangement joins TRBV11-2 to TRBJ2-1, with 13 bases identical to TRBD2. Germline V lookup: CDR1 SGHAT, CDR2 FQNNGV. This CDR3 is 18 amino acids long. V dropped 5 bases and J dropped 4; count of bases not matched to a gene: 11. CDR3 region: CASSTLTGTSGAYNEQFF. CDR3 nucleotide sequence: TGTGCCAGCAGCACCCTTACCGGGACTAGCGGGGCTTACAATGAGCAGTTCTTC. Combining the CDR3 with reference TRBV11-2 and TRBJ2-1 gives the whole variable domain EAGVAQSPRYKIIEKRQSVAFWCNPISGHATLYWYQQILGQGPKLLIQFQNNGVVDDSQLPKDRFSAERLKGVDSTLKIQPAKLEDSAVYLCASSTLTGTSGAYNEQFFGPGTRLTVL.

The rearrangement links TRBV28 to TRBJ2-3; no firm D call. The V gene's germline CDR1 is MDHEN and CDR2 SYDVKM. V gave up 3 bases and J gave up 2 bases, with 12 bases separating them. This CDR3 has 15 amino acids. The CDR3 DNA reads TGTGCCAGCAGTTTTGTTGGCAGGCCCACAGATACGCAGTATTTT. Translated, it gives CASSFVGRPTDTQYF.

This chain uses TRBV5-4 with TRBJ2-5; 11 positions match TRBD2. Germline CDR1 reads SGHNT; CDR2 reads YYREEE (reference sequence). Trimming at V came to 1 base and at J to 6 bases, leaving 8 bases not matched to a gene. The CDR3 length is 16 residues. CDR3 region: CASSLSTSGSRKTQYF. The CDR3 DNA follows: TGTGCCAGCAGCTTGTCTACTAGCGGGAGTCGAAAGACCCAGTACTTC.

The chain uses TRBV13 and TRBJ1-3; D is ambiguous. CDR1 and CDR2 (germline): PRHDT, FYEKMQ (reference sequence). The CDR3 is 13 amino acids. Trimming left V 7 bases short and J 5 bases short, with 12 bases between. CDR3 nucleotide sequence: TGTGCCAGCACGCTCGGCGGCCGAAACACCATATATTTT. Protein: CASTLGGRNTIYF.